The present T cell receptor (beta chain) was sequenced within a study of T cells after yellow fever vaccination. General study points: Post-booster samples contained most primary-vaccination clones (approximately 96% CD4, roughly 88% CD8).

One entry per CDR3 protein, called by TCRdb with MiXCR from the 5' RACE reads. The sample consists of 250,000 to 300,000 distinct CDR3 sequences, roughly 5.2% of them appearing once. Germline values: CDR1 MNHEY, CDR2 SVGAGI. The CDR3 loop spans 15 amino acids. V shed 6 bases, J shed 3 bases, and the junction held 5 bases outside the gene matches. A few counts support this clonotype. Its antigen remains unknown. The source material was CD4+ T cells sorted from PBMCs, sampled on the day of the yellow fever booster vaccination. This sequence joins TRBV6-5 and TRBJ2-7; TRBD2 matches at 13 bases. This receptor was taken from a man between 18 and 29 years old who received the YFV17D yellow fever vaccine. CDR3 in amino acids: CASRMGLAGIYEQYV. DNA for the CDR3: TGTGCCAGCAGAATGGGACTAGCGGGAATCTACGAGCAGTACGTC.